A selection of T cell receptor beta chains follows, all from one sample in a study of OX40 agonist ivuxolimab in advanced cancers. Only in-frame clones appear in the TCRdb table, and some are missing; sequencing was by immunoSEQ multiplex PCR. The sample lists tens of thousands of clones; roughly 81% were seen once. This sample comprised CD4+ or CD8+ T cells sorted from blood, obtained in a trial of the OX40 agonist ivuxolimab. These receptors were obtained from an adult with an advanced solid tumor such as melanoma, head and neck, liver or kidney cancer. CDR3s include the opening cysteine and the closing phenylalanine or tryptophan. The D gene is left open where the match is weak. Clone size is stated in some rows and not others, as once, few, many or a class when expanded.

J gene,CDR3 length,clone size,V gene,D gene,CDR3 DNA,CDR3 protein
TRBJ2-7,15,.,TRBV15,TRBD1,TGTGCCACCAGCAGGTCCTTGACAGGGACCTACGAGCAGTACTTC,CATSRSLTGTYEQYF
TRBJ2-5,14,.,TRBV10-2,TRBD1,TGCGCCAGCAGTTGGGACAGGGGGCAGGAGACCCAGTACTTC,CASSWDRGQETQYF
TRBJ2-1,15,few,TRBV4-1,.,TGCGCCAGCAGCCAAGGTTCCCGGGGTTTAAACGAGCAGTTCTTC,CASSQGSRGLNEQFF
TRBJ2-3,15,once,TRBV30,TRBD1,TGTGCCTGGGAGAATACCGGGACAGGGACAAATACGCAGTATTTT,CAWENTGTGTNTQYF
TRBJ1-1,17,few,TRBV7-9,.,TGTGCCAGCAGCCCCCCCGCGGGTGGGGTGGAAAGTACTGAAGCTTTCTTT,CASSPPAGGVESTEAFF
TRBJ2-4,18,.,TRBV19,TRBD1,TGTGCCAGTAGTACTTGGAGAGGACAGGAATGGACCAAAAACATTCAGTACTTC,CASSTWRGQEWTKNIQYF
TRBJ2-1,15,.,TRBV5-4,TRBD2,TGTGCCAGCAGCCTTAGCGGGAGGGGAAACAATGAGCAGTTCTTC,CASSLSGRGNNEQFF
TRBJ2-7,11,once,TRBV2,.,TGTGCCAGCATGGTTTATCCCGAGCAGTACTTC,CASMVYPEQYF
TRBJ2-1,14,few,TRBV30,.,TGTGCCTGGAGCGCAGGACCCGGGGGCTATGAGCAGTTCTTC,CAWSAGPGGYEQFF
TRBJ1-1,12,few,TRBV30,.,TGTGCCTGGAGCTTAAGGGGCACTGAAGCTTTCTTT,CAWSLRGTEAFF
TRBJ2-5,16,.,TRBV7-9,.,TGTGCCAGCAGCTTAGCAGCGGGTTCCCACAAGGAGACCCAGTACTTC,CASSLAAGSHKETQYF
TRBJ2-2,15,.,TRBV10-3,TRBD2,TGTGCCATCAACCCTAGCGGGAGCCGCACCGGGGAGCTGTTTTTT,CAINPSGSRTGELFF
TRBJ1-3,13,.,TRBV7-9,TRBD1,TGTGCCAGCAGCTTTGGGACAGCCAGGGCCATATATTTT,CASSFGTARAIYF
TRBJ2-7,15,.,TRBV6-5,TRBD2,TGTGCCAGCAGTTACGGACTAGCGGGATCCTACGAGCAGTACTTC,CASSYGLAGSYEQYF
TRBJ2-7,13,.,TRBV30,.,TGTGCCTGCGTCGACATCACCGACTACGAGCAGTACTTC,CACVDITDYEQYF
TRBJ2-3,13,.,TRBV4-2,.,TGTGCCAGCAGCCCGACTAGCACAGATACGCAGTATTTT,CASSPTSTDTQYF